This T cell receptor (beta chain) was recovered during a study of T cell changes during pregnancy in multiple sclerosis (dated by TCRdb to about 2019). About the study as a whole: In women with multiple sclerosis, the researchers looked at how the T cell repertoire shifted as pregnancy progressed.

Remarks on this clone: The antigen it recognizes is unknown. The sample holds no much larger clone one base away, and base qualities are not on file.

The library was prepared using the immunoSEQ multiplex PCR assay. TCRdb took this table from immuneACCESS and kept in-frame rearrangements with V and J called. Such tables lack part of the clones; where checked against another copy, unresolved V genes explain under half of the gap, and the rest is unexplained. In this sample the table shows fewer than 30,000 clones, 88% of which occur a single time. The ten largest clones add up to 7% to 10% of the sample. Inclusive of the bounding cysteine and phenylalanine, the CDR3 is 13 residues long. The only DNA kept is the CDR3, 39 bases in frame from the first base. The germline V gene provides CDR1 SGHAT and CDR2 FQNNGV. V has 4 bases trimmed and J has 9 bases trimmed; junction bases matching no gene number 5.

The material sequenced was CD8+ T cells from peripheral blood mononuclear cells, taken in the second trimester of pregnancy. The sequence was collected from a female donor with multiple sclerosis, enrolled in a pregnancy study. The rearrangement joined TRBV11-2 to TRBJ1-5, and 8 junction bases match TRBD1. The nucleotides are TGTGCCAGCAGCTCCGGACAGGGTAGGCCCCAGCATTTT. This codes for CASSSGQGRPQHF. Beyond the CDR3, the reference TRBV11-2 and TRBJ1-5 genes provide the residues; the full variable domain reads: EAGVAQSPRYKIIEKRQSVAFWCNPISGHATLYWYQQILGQGPKLLIQFQNNGVVDDSQLPKDRFSAERLKGVDSTLKIQPAKLEDSAVYLCASSSGQGRPQHFGDGTRLSIL.